This T cell receptor beta chain was captured by sequencing in a study of siplizumab effects on memory and regulatory T cells. The germline V gene encodes CDR1 SEHNR and CDR2 FQNEAQ (reference sequence). The CDR3 loop spans 15 amino acids. As regards this clone: One junction end does not reproduce the germline sequence, and a read error may be involved.

Using immunoSEQ multiplex PCR, the repertoire was profiled, and TCRdb retains in-frame clones only, with some absent. The sample carries fewer than 120,000 clones, roughly 92% recorded once. Sequenced material: CD4+ T cells sorted from blood. The V gene is TRBV7-9, the J gene TRBJ2-2; D not certain. This receptor was taken from a human donor in good health. This CDR3 reads CASTLGPENTGELFF. As DNA, the CDR3 is TGTGCCAGCACCTTAGGGCCAGAGAACACCGGGGAGCTGTTTTTT.